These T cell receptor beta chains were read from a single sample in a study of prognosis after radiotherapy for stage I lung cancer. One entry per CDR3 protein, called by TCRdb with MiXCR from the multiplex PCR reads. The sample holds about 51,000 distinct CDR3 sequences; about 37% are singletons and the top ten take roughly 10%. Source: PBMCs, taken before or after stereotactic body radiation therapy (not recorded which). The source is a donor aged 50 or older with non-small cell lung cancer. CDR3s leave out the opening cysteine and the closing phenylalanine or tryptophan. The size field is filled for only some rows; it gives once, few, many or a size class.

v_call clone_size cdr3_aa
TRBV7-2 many ASSLGGVNTEAF
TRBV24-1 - ATSDLTAPYDQY
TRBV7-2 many ASSLGQRVPRGYT
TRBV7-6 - ASSPETGGGYT
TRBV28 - ASSLVGSRGYGYT
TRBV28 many ASSLGSGGRATNEKLF
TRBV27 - ASSSGTSYEQY
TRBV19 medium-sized ASSILGRGYT
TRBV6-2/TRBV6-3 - ASSLGTSVYNEQF
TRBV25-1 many ASSVRSQETQY
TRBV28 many ASSGLRQPQH
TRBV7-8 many ASSSQREVGYT
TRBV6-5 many ASSYQVPGLAGNNEQF
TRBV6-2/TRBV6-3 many ASSYGPEQF
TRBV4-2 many ASSHGRRDANEQF
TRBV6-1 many ASSRKVAGELF
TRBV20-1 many SAPDRRDNEQF
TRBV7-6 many ASSLSLAQGQANTGELF
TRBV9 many ASSVGPDEYNEQF
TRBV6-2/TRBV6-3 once ASSDSIRGTSWEAWELF
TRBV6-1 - ASGEGGGQPQH
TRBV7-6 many ASSLTSYTDTQY
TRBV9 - ASSSSTGGAGEQY
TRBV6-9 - ASSYITGSERLS
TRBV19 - ASSILQGPSYEQY
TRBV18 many ASSPISSADTQY
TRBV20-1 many SADLLGQGARDEQF
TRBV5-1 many ASSLLTGTGYEQF
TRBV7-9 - ASSPNRGTGGATGELF
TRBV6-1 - ASRSWGSQFYYQY
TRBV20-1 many SARDIRGVNYGYT
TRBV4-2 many ASSQEDRGIDTGELF
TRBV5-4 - ASSLEGGTQY
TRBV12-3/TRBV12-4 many ASSLSDSMNTEAF
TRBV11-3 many ASTLRAANTGELF
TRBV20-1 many SAPKGGVGSDTQY
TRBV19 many ASSPWTVETEAF
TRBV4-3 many ASSQDGFFYYNEQF
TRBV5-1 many ASTPGRWTGELF
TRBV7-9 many ASSLDGGALEQY
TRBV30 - AWNQDRGQGELF
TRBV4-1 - ASIHPEAGASTDTQY
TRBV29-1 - SVAYSYAVETQY
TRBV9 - ASSFSPINTEAF
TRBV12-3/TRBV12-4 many ASSSRTGSGPLH
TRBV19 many ASNRPTTKYGYT
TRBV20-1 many SARENNRNQPQH
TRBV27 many ASRMQGLDTEAF
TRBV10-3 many AANRTPEGEQY
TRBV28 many ASSSPSDTEKLF
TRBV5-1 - ASSSGTDYGYT
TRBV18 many ASSPYTSDLPISYEQY
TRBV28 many ASSGSPTYNEQF
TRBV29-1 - SVEGQQDYYNEQF
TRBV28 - ASSFDREYSVGSTDTQY
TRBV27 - ASSLSLSREYGCT
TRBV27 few ASSLGGRGDTQY